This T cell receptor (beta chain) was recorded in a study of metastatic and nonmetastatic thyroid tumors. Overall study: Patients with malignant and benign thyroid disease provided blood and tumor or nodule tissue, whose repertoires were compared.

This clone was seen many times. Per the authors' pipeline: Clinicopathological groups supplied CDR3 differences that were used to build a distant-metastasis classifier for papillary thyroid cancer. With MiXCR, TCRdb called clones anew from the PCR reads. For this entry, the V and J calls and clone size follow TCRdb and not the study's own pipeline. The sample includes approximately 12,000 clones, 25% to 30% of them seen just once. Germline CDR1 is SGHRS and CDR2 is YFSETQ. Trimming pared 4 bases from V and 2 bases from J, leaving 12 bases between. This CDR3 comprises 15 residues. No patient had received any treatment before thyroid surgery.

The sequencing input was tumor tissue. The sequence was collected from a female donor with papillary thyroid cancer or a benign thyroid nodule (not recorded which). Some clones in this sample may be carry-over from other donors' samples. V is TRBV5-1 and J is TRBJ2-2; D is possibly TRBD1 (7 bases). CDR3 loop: CASSTGDSNTGELFF. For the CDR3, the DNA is TGCGCCAGCAGCACAGGGGACTCCAACACCGGGGAGCTGTTTTTT.